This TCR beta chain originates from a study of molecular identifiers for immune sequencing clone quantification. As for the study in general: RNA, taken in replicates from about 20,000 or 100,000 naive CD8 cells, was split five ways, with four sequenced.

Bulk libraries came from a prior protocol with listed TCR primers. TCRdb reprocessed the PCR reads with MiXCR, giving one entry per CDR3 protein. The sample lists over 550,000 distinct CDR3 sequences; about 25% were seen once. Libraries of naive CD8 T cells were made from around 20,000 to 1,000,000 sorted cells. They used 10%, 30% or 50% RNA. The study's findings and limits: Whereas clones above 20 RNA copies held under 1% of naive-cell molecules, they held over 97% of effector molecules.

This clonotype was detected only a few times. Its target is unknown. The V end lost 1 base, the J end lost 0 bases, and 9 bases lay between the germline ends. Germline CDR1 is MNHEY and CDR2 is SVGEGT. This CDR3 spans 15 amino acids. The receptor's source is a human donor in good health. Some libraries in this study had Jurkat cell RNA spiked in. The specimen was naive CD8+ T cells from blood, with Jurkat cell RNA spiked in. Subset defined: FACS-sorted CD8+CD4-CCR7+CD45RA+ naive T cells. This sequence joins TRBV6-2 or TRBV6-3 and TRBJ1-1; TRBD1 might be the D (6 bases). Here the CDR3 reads CASSYLGGMNTEAFF. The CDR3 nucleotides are TGTGCCAGCAGTTACTTGGGGGGCATGAACACTGAAGCTTTCTTT.